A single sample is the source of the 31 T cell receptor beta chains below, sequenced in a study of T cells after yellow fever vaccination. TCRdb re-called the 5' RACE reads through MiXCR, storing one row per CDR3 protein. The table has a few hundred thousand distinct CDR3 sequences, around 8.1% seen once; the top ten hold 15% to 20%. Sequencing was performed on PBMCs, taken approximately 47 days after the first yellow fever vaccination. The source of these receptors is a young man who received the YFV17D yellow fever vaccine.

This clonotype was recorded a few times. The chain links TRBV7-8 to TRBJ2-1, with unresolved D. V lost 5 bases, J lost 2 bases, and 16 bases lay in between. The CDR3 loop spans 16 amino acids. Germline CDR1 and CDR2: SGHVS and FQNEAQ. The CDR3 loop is CASSPRYLDPYNEQFF. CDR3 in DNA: TGTGCCAGCAGCCCCCGCTATCTAGACCCCTACAATGAGCAGTTCTTC.

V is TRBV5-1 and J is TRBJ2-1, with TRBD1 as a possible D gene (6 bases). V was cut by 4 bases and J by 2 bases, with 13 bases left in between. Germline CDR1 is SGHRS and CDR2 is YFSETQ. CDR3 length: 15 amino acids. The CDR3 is CASSPQDSPYNEQFF. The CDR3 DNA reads TGCGCCAGCAGCCCCCAGGACAGCCCCTACAATGAGCAGTTCTTC.

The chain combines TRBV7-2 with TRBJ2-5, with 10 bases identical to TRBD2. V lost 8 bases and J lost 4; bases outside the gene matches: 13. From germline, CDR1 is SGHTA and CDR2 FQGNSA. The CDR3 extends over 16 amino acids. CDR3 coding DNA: TGTGCCAGCGCCAAAAGCGGGGGGGCGGAAGTAGAGACCCAGTACTTC. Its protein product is CASAKSGGAEVETQYF.

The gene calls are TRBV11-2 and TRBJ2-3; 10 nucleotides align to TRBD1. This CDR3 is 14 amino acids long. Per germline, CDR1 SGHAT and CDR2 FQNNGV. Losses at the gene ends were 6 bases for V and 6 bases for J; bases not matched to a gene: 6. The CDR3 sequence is CASSFGTGDDTQYF. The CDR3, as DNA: TGTGCCAGCAGTTTCGGGACAGGGGACGATACGCAGTATTTT.

The CDR3 sequence: CASSLDVYEQFF. The DNA for the CDR3 is TGTGCCAGCAGCTTGGATGTGTATGAGCAGTTCTTC. V gene TRBV5-4 combines with J gene TRBJ2-1; no clear D gene. Germline CDR1 reads SGHNT; CDR2 reads YYREEE (reference sequence). The V and J ends lost 0 bases and 8 bases respectively, with 6 bases between them. The CDR3 is 12 amino acids. The variable domain in full, completed from reference TRBV5-4 and TRBJ2-1, reads ETGVTQSPTHLIKTRGQQVTLRCSSQSGHNTVSWYQQALGQGPQFIFQYYREEENGRGNFPPRFSGLQFPNYSSELNVNALELDDSALYLCASSLDVYEQFFGPGTRLTVL.

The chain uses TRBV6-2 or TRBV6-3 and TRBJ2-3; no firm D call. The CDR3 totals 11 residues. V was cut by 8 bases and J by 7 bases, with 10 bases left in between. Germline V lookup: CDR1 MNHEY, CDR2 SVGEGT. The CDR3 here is CASGRINTQYF. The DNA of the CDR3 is TGTGCCAGCGGACGGATCAATACGCAGTATTTT.

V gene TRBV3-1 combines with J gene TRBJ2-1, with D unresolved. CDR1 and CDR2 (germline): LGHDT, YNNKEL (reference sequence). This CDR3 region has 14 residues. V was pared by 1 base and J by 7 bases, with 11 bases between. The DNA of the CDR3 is TGTGCCAGCAGCCAAGGCATAGGGATGAATGAGCAGTTCTTC. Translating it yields CASSQGIGMNEQFF.

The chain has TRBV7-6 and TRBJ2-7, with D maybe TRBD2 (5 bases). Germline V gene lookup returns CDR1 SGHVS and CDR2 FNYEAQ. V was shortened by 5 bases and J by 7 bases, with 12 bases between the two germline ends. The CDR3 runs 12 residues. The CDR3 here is CASSTDTGEQYV. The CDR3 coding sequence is TGTGCCAGCAGCACCGACACGGGGGAGCAGTACGTC.

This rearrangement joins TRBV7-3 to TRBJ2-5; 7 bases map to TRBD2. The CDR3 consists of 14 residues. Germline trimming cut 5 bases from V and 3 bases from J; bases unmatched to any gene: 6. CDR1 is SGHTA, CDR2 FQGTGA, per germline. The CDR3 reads CASSPNGLEETQYF. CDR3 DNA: TGTGCCAGCAGCCCAAACGGACTAGAAGAGACCCAGTACTTC.

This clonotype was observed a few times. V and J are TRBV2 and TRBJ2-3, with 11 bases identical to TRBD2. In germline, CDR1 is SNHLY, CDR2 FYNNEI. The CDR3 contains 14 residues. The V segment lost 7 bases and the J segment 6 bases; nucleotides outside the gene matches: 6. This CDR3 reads CASILAGGSDTQYF. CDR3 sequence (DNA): TGTGCCAGCATCCTAGCGGGGGGCTCGGATACGCAGTATTTT.

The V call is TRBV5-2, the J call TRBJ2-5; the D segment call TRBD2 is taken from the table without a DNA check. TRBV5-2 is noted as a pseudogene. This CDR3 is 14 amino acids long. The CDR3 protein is CASSGGARQETQYF. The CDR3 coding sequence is TGTGCCAGCAGCGGTGGGGCTAGACAAGAGACCCAGTACTTC.

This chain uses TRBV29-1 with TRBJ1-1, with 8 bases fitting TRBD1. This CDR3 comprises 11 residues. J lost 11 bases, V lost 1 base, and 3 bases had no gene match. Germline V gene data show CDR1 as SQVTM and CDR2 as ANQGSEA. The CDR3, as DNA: TGCAGCGTTGAAGGGACAGGGTCCGCTTTCTTT. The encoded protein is CSVEGTGSAFF.

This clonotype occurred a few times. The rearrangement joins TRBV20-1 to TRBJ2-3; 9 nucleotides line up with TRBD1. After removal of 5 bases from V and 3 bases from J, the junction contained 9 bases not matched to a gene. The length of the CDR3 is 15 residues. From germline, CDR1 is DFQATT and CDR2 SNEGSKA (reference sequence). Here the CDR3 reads CSASTGGGGTDTQYF. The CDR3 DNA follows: TGCAGTGCTTCAACAGGGGGCGGTGGGACAGATACGCAGTATTTT.

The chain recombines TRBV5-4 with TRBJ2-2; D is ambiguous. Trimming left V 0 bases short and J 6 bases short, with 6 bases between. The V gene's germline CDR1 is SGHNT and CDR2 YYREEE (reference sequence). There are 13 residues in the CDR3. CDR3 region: CASSLDPAGELFF. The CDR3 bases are TGTGCCAGCAGCTTGGACCCGGCCGGGGAGCTGTTTTTT.

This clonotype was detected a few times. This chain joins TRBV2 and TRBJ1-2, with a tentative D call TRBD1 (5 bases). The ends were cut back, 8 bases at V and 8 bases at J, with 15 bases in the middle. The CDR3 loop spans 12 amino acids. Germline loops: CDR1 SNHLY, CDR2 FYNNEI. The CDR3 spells CASLGVGRGYTF. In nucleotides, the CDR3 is TGTGCCAGCCTTGGGGTGGGGCGCGGCTACACCTTC.

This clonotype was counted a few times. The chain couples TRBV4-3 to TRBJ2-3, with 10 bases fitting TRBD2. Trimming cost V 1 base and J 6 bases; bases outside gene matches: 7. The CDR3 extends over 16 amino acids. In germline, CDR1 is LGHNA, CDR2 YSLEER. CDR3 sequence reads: CASSQAQRGGSDTQYF. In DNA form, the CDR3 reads TGCGCCAGCAGCCAAGCACAGCGGGGGGGCTCCGATACGCAGTATTTT.

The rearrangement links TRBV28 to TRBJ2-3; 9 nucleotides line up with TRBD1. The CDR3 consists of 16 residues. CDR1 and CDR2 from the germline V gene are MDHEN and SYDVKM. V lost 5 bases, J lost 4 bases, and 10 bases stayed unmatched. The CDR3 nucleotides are TGTGCCAGCAGTAGACCGGGACAGGGCGCCCCAGATACGCAGTATTTT. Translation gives CASSRPGQGAPDTQYF.

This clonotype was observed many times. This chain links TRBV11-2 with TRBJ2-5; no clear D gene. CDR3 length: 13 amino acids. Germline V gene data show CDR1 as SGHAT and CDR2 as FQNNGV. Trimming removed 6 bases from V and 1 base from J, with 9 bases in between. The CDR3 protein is CASRVATQETQYF. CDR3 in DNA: TGTGCCAGCAGAGTGGCGACCCAAGAGACCCAGTACTTC.

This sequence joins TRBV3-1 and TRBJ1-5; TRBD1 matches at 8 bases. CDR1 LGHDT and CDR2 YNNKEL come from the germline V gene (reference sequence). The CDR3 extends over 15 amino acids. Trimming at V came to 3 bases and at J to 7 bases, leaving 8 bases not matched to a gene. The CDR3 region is CASSHGDRGRQPQHF. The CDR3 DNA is TGTGCCAGCAGCCACGGAGACAGGGGACGACAGCCCCAGCATTTT.

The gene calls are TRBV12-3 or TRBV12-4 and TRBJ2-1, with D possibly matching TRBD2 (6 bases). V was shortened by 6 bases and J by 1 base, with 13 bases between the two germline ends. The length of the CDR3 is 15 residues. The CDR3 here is CASRHGGPSYNEQFF. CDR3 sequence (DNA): TGTGCCAGCAGACACGGGGGTCCATCCTACAATGAGCAGTTCTTC.

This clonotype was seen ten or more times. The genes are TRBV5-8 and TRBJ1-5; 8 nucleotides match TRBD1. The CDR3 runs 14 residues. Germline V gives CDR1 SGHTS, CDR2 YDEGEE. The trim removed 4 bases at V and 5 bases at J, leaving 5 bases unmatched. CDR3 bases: TGTGCCAGCAGCCAAGGGACAGGCGATCAGCCCCAGCATTTT. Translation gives CASSQGTGDQPQHF.

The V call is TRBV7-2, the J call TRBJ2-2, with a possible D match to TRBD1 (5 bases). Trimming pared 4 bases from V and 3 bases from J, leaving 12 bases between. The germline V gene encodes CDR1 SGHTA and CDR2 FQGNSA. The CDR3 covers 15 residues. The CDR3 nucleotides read TGTGCCAGCAGCTCGCTCGACAGTTACACCGGGGAGCTGTTTTTT. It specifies CASSSLDSYTGELFF.

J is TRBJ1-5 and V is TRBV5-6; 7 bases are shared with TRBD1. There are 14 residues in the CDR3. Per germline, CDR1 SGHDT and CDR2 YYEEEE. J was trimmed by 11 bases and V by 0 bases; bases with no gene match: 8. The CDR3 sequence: CASSLGTGSLAQHF. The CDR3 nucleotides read TGTGCCAGCAGCTTGGGGACAGGCTCTCTAGCCCAGCATTTT.

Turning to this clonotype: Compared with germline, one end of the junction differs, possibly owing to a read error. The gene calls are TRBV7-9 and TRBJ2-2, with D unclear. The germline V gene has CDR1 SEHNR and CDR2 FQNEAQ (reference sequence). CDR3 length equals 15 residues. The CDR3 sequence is CAGSRNKLNTGELFF. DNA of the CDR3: TGTGCCGGCAGCCGGAACAAGCTGAACACCGGGGAGCTGTTTTTT.

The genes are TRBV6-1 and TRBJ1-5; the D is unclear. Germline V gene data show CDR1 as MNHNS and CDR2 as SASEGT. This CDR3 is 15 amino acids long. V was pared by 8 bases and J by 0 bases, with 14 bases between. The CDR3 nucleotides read TGTGCCAGCGCCCCGGGGTTTTTTAGCAATCAGCCCCAGCATTTT. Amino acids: CASAPGFFSNQPQHF.

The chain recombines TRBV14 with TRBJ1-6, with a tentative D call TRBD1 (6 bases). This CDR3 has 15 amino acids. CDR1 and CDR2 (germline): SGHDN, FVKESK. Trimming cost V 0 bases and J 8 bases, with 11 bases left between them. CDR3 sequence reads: CASSQEGGLDSPLHF. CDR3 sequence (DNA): TGTGCCAGCAGCCAAGAAGGGGGTCTGGATTCACCCCTCCACTTT.

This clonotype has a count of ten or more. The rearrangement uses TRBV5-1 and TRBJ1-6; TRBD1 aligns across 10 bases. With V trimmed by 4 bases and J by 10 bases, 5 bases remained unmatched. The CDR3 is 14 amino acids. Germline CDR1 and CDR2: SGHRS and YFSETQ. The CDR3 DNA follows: TGCGCCAGCAGCCTGGGACAGGGGTCCTCACCCCTCCACTTT. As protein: CASSLGQGSSPLHF.

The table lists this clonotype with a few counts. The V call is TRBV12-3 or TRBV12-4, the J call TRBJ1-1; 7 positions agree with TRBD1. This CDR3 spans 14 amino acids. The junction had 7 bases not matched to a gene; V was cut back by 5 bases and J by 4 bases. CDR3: CASSPGQWGTEAFF. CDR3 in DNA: TGTGCCAGCAGTCCGGGACAGTGGGGCACTGAAGCTTTCTTT.

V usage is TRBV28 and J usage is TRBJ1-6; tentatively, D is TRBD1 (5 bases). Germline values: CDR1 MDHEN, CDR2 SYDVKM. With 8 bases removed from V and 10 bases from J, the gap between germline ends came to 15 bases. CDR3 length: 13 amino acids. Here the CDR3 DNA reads TGTGCCAGCCTCCCAGGGTATAGGTCACCCCTCCACTTT. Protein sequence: CASLPGYRSPLHF.

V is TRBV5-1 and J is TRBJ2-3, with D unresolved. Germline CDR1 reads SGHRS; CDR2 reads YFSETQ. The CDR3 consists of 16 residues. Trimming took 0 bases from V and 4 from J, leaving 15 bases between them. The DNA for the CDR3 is TGCGCCAGCAGCTTGGCCCCGCTCGGACCGCCAGATACGCAGTATTTT. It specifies CASSLAPLGPPDTQYF.

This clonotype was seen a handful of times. The chain's CDR3 is CASSLVPPGPRIGSYNEQFF. The CDR3 DNA is TGTGCCAGCAGCTTAGTGCCCCCGGGGCCACGTATCGGCTCCTACAATGAGCAGTTCTTC. The chain carries TRBV7-2 and TRBJ2-1, with D tentatively TRBD1 or TRBD2 (5 bases each). The CDR3 is 20 residues long. The germline CDR1 and CDR2 sequences are SGHTA and FQGNSA. The V and J ends lost 1 base and 0 bases respectively, with 22 bases between them.